This T cell receptor beta chain derives from a study of identical twins. Whole-study results and caveats: Out-of-frame alpha sequences that twins shared showed excess low generation probability. Weaker excess twin sharing was seen among beta out-of-frame sequences.

This clonotype was observed a handful of times. Its matching antigen is unknown. The ends were cut back, 0 bases at V and 4 bases at J, with 10 bases in the middle. The germline gives CDR1 MGHRA, CDR2 YSYEKL. This CDR3 comprises 14 residues. It was template switching that added a universal primer site, and there were unique molecular identifiers on the cDNA. TCRdb re-derived calls from the 5' RACE reads in MiXCR, one entry per CDR3 protein. The table has 460,000 or so distinct CDR3 sequences, 13% to 15% seen once. In addition, the sample was reused for a study of yellow fever vaccine responses in identical twins.

The TCR was taken from a woman aged 18-29 years in good health. The material sequenced was CD4+ T cells sorted from blood. The rearrangement links TRBV4-1 to TRBJ2-7; the D gene is possibly TRBD1 (5 bases). The CDR3 is CASSQDTGFYEQYF. The DNA for the CDR3 is TGCGCCAGCAGCCAAGACACAGGTTTTTACGAGCAGTACTTC.